This T cell receptor (beta chain) derives from a study of persistence of HIV-infected CD4 T cells. For the study at large: Isolated cells were CMV- and HIV-1 Gag-responding CD4+ T cells.

Of note for this clone: Its antigen is undetermined.

The ends were cut back, 1 base at V and 3 bases at J, with 6 bases in the middle. The CDR3 loop spans 14 amino acids. Per germline, CDR1 MNHEY and CDR2 SVGAGI. The libraries were made with immunoSEQ version 4 in survey mode. Assay used: immunoSEQ multiplex PCR; TCRdb lists only in-frame clones, some missing. The sample carries fewer than 35,000 clones, roughly 82% recorded once. Stimulation used 7.5 to 10 ug/mL lysate from CMV-infected fibroblasts. CD40L/CD69 double-negative CD45RO-high memory CD4+ T cells were collected. Sequencing used CD4+ T cells sorted from PBMCs after roughly 18-hour stimulation, obtained from a patient who received antiretroviral therapy. V gene TRBV6-5 combines with J gene TRBJ2-2; D uncertain. The receptor was isolated from an adult woman with HIV who was CMV-seropositive. The CDR3 is CASSYLPDTGELFF. The CDR3 bases are TGTGCCAGCAGTTACTTGCCGGACACCGGGGAGCTGTTTTTT.